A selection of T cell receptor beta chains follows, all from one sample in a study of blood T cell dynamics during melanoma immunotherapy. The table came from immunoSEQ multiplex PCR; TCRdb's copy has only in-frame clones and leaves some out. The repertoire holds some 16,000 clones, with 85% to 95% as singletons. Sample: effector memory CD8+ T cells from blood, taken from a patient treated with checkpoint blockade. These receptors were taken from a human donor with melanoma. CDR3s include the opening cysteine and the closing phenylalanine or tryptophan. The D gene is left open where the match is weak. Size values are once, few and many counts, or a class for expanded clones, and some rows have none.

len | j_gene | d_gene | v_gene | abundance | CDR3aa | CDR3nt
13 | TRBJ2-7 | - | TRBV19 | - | CASSLSTGGEQYF | TGTGCCAGTAGCCTATCGACAGGCGGCGAGCAGTACTTC
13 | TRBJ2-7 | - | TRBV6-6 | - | CASSYSNSYEQYF | TGTGCCAGCAGTTACTCTAACTCCTACGAGCAGTACTTC
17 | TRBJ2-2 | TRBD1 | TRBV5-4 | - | CASSSEPTGEYTGELFF | TGTGCCAGCAGCTCGGAACCGACAGGGGAATACACCGGGGAGCTGTTTTTT
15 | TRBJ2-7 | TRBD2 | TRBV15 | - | CATSRVSAGPYEQYF | TGTGCCACCAGCAGAGTCTCAGCGGGACCCTACGAGCAGTACTTC
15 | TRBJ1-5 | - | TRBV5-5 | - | CASSFRDQGNQPQHF | TGTGCCAGCAGCTTCCGGGACCAGGGCAATCAGCCCCAGCATTTT
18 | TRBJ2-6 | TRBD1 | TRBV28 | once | CASSLGTGGAFGANVLTF | TGTGCCAGCAGTTTAGGGACAGGGGGCGCTTTTGGGGCCAACGTCCTGACTTTC
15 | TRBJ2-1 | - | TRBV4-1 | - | CASSPLANSYNEQFF | TGCGCCAGCAGCCCCTTGGCCAATTCCTACAATGAGCAGTTCTTC
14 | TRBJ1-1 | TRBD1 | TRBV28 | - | CASSHRGGNTEAFF | TGTGCCAGCAGCCACAGGGGGGGAAACACTGAAGCTTTCTTT
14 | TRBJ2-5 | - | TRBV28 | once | CASSGGNSPTAQYF | TGTGCCAGCAGTGGGGGGAATTCCCCTACGGCCCAGTACTTC
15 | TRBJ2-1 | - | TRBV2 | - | CASSVGLSTYNEQFF | TGTGCCAGCAGCGTAGGACTATCCACCTACAATGAGCAGTTCTTC
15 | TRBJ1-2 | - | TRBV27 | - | CASSHRTESNYGYTF | TGTGCCAGCAGTCACCGGACAGAGTCGAACTATGGCTACACCTTC
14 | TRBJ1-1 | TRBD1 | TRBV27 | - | CASSQTGVNTEAFF | TGTGCCAGCAGCCAAACAGGGGTGAACACTGAAGCTTTCTTT
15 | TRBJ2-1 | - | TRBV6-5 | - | CASSYTLEEYNEQFF | TGTGCCAGCAGCTACACCCTAGAGGAGTACAATGAGCAGTTCTTC
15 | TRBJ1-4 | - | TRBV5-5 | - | CASSLESATNEKLFF | TGTGCCAGCAGCTTGGAATCGGCAACTAATGAAAAACTGTTTTTT
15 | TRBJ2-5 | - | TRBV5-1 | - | CASSQDRVVQETQYF | TGCGCCAGCAGCCAGGACAGAGTTGTACAAGAGACCCAGTACTTC
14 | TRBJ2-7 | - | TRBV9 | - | CASSVEAGIGEQYF | TGTGCCAGCAGCGTAGAGGCAGGGATTGGCGAGCAGTACTTC
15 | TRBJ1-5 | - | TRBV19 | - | CASSIGTDKNQPQHF | TGTGCCAGTAGTATTGGTACGGACAAGAATCAGCCCCAGCATTTT
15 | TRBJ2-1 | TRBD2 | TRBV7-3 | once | CASSLTRGAYNEQFF | TGTGCCAGCAGCTTAACTCGGGGGGCCTACAATGAGCAGTTCTTC
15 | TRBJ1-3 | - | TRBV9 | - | CASSVDRSSGNTIYF | TGTGCCAGCAGCGTAGACAGGTCCTCTGGAAACACCATATATTTT
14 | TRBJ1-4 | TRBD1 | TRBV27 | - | CASKVDRAGEKLFF | TGTGCCAGCAAAGTAGACAGGGCAGGGGAAAAACTGTTTTTT
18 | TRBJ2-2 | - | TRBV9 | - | CASSVGFPRGMNTGELFF | TGTGCCAGCAGCGTAGGTTTCCCTCGCGGGATGAACACCGGGGAGCTGTTTTTT
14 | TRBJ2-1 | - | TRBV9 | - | CASSPASSYNEQFF | TGTGCCAGCAGCCCAGCTAGCTCCTACAATGAGCAGTTCTTC
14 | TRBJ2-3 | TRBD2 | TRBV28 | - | CASSKLASTDTQYF | TGTGCCAGCAGTAAACTAGCGAGCACAGATACGCAGTATTTT
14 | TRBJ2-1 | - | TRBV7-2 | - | CASSLALRYNEQFF | TGTGCCAGCAGCTTAGCGCTCCGCTACAATGAGCAGTTCTTC
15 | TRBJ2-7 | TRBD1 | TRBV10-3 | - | CAISESETGSYEQYF | TGTGCCATCAGTGAGTCCGAGACAGGGTCCTACGAGCAGTACTTC
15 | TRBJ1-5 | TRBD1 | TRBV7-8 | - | CASSSDREGNQPQHF | TGTGCCAGCAGTTCGGACAGGGAAGGGAATCAGCCCCAGCATTTT
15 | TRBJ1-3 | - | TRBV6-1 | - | CASIMGRSSGNTIYF | TGTGCCAGCATCATGGGACGGTCCTCTGGAAACACCATATATTTT
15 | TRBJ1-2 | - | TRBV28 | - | CASRHRHRANYGYTF | TGTGCCAGCAGACACAGACACCGAGCTAACTATGGCTACACCTTC
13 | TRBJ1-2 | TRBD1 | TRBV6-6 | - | CASSYPGTEWYTF | TGTGCCAGCAGTTACCCAGGGACAGAATGGTACACCTTC
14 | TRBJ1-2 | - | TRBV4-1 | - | CASSQATGRSGYTF | TGCGCCAGCAGCCAGGCCACAGGGCGGAGCGGCTACACCTTC
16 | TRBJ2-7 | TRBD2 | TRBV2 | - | CASSGETSGPNHEQYF | TGTGCCAGCAGTGGAGAGACTAGCGGGCCCAACCACGAGCAGTACTTC
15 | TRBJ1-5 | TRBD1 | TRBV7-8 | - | CASSSDREGNQPQHF | TGTGCCAGCAGCTCGGACAGGGAAGGGAATCAGCCCCAGCATTTT
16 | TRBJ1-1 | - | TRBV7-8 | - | CASSLATHGGRTEAFF | TGTGCCAGCAGCTTAGCGACTCACGGGGGGCGCACTGAAGCTTTCTTT
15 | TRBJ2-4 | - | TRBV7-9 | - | CASSPTDRAKNIQYF | TGTGCCAGCAGCCCAACAGACAGAGCCAAAAACATTCAGTACTTC
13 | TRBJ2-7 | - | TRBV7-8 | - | CASSPVNGGEQYF | TGTGCCAGCAGCCCAGTTAATGGTGGGGAGCAGTACTTC
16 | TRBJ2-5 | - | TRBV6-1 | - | CASSDWGGAIQETQYF | TGTGCCAGCAGTGATTGGGGGGGCGCAATCCAAGAGACCCAGTACTTC
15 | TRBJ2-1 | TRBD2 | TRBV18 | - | CASSPEREGSWEQFF | TGTGCCAGCTCACCAGAGAGGGAGGGGAGTTGGGAGCAGTTCTTC
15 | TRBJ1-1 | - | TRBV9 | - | CASSPRVGTNTEAFF | TGTGCCAGCAGCCCCCGGGTGGGGACCAACACTGAAGCTTTCTTT
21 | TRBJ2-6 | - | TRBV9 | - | CASSVRLGEGVLSSGANVLTF | TGTGCCAGCAGCGTAAGGCTGGGGGAGGGGGTCTTAAGCTCTGGGGCCAACGTCCTGACTTTC
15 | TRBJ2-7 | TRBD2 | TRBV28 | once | CASSPIAGEGGEQYF | TGTGCCAGCAGCCCGATAGCGGGGGAGGGAGGCGAGCAGTACTTC
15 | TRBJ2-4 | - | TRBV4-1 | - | CASSQERQGGDIQYF | TGCGCCAGCAGCCAAGAAAGGCAGGGGGGGGACATTCAGTACTTC
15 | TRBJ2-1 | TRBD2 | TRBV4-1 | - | CASSQAGGPHNEQFF | TGCGCCAGCAGCCAGGCGGGAGGGCCACACAATGAGCAGTTCTTC
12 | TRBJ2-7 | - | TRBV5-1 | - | CASSPDGYEQYF | TGCGCCAGCAGCCCGGATGGCTACGAGCAGTACTTC
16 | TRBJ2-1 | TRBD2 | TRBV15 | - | CATRERDALSYNEQFF | TGTGCCACCAGGGAGCGGGACGCCCTCTCCTACAATGAGCAGTTCTTC
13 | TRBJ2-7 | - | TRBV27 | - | CASSFGGSYEQYF | TGTGCCAGCAGTTTCGGGGGTTCTTACGAGCAGTACTTC
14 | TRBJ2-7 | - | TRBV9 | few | CASSTGGTAYEQYF | TGTGCCAGCAGCACGGGCGGAACCGCCTACGAGCAGTACTTC
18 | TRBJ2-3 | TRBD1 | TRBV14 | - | CASSQGPGTGRSTDTQYF | TGTGCCAGCAGCCAAGGACCCGGGACAGGGAGAAGCACAGATACGCAGTATTTT
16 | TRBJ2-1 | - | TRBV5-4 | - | CASSSGTGSSYNEQFF | TGTGCCAGCAGCTCGGGAACCGGGAGCTCCTACAATGAGCAGTTCTTC
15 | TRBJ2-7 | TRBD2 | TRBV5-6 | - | CASSLWVAGTYEQYF | TGTGCCAGCAGCTTGTGGGTAGCGGGTACCTACGAGCAGTACTTC
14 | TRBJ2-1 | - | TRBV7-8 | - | CASSLGGFGNEQFF | TGTGCCAGCAGCTTAGGAGGTTTCGGGAATGAGCAGTTCTTC
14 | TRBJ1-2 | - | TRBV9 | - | CASSPRVGTYGYTF | TGTGCCAGCAGCCCCCGCGTAGGGACCTATGGCTACACCTTC
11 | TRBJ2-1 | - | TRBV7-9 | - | CASREGDEQFF | TGTGCCAGCAGGGAGGGGGATGAGCAGTTCTTC
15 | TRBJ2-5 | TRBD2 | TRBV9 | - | CASSASGRAPETQYF | TGTGCCAGCAGCGCTAGCGGGAGGGCCCCGGAGACCCAGTACTTC
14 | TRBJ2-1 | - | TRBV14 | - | CASRPSFGRNEQFF | TGTGCCAGCAGGCCTAGCTTCGGTAGGAATGAGCAGTTCTTC
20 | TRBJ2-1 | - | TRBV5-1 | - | CASSLAREGVERIIRDEQFF | TGCGCCAGCAGCTTGGCCAGGGAGGGGGTTGAGCGGATCATTAGGGATGAGCAGTTCTTC
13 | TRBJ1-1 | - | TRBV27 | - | CASSLSRNTEAFF | TGTGCCAGCAGTTTGTCCAGAAACACTGAAGCTTTCTTT
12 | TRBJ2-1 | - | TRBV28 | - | CASVGAYNEQFF | TGTGCCAGCGTAGGCGCCTACAATGAGCAGTTCTTC